The 14 T cell receptor beta chains presented below share a single source sample, sequenced in a study of CD8 T cells in ankylosing spondylitis. Study outcomes and limitations: A motif of seven or eight highly homologous TCR beta variants was seen as apparently characteristic of ankylosing spondylitis blood.

The antigens of these receptors remain unknown. TCRdb re-called the 5' RACE reads with MiXCR, one entry per CDR3 protein. This table has around 440,000 distinct CDR3 sequences, under 20% appearing once. Input material: blood, either unsorted or a sorted T cell fraction (not recorded which). These TCRs come from a male donor with ankylosing spondylitis.

V usage is TRBV11-2 and J usage is TRBJ2-1; a possible D gene is TRBD1 (6 bases). Germline CDR1 is SGHAT and CDR2 is FQNNGV. The germline V and J ends were trimmed by 4 bases and 6 bases, with 10 bases remaining between them. The CDR3 length is 13 residues. The CDR3 DNA sequence: TGTGCCAGCAGCTGGGACACCTCCAATGAGCAGTTCTTC. It yields the protein CASSWDTSNEQFF.

To note about this clonotype: Compared with germline, one end of the junction differs, possibly owing to a read error. The rearrangement links TRBV12-3 or TRBV12-4 to TRBJ1-6, with D hard to call. This CDR3 has 18 residues. CDR3 loop: CASCLSVRSASSHSPLHF. CDR3 DNA sequence: TGTGCCAGCTGTTTATCGGTGAGGTCCGCCTCTTCGCATTCACCCCTCCACTTT.

In this sample, this clonotype turned up a few times. The chain joins TRBV29-1 to TRBJ2-1; D gene unclear. Germline-derived CDR1 and CDR2 are SQVTM and ANQGSEA. CDR3 size: 12 residues. Trimming pared 2 bases from V and 10 bases from J, leaving 12 bases between. In nucleotides, the CDR3 is TGCAGCGTTGAAAAGTTACGGAGAGAGCAGTTCTTC. Its protein is CSVEKLRREQFF.

At least ten counts were recorded for this clonotype. The chain carries TRBV29-1 and TRBJ2-1, with D possibly TRBD2 on 6 matching bases. The CDR3 length is 15 residues. The V end was cut by 6 bases, the J end by 6 bases, with 21 bases between. CDR1 SQVTM and CDR2 ANQGSEA come from the germline V gene. CDR3 in amino acids: CSVTPFLAGGNEQFF. For the CDR3, the DNA is TGCAGCGTAACCCCCTTCCTTGCCGGGGGCAATGAGCAGTTCTTC.

This clonotype occurred many times. V usage is TRBV12-3 or TRBV12-4 and J usage is TRBJ2-3, with unresolved D. The CDR3 has 14 amino acids. The V and J ends lost 2 bases and 6 bases respectively, with 12 bases between them. CDR3 sequence (DNA): TGTGCCAGCAGTTTAAGTGGCTACGGGGATACGCAGTATTTT. Translation: CASSLSGYGDTQYF.

J is TRBJ2-1 and V is TRBV7-3; the match to TRBD1 covers 10 bases. The germline V gene encodes CDR1 SGHTA and CDR2 FQGTGA. The CDR3 loop spans 16 amino acids. The V segment lost 1 base and the J segment 6 bases; nucleotides outside the gene matches: 6. For the CDR3, the DNA is TGTGCCAGCAGCTTAAAAGCGGGGACAGGGGTCAATGAGCAGTTCTTC. It is translated as CASSLKAGTGVNEQFF.

A word on this clonotype: Being one base from a much bigger clone, this may be a read error. V and J are TRBV11-2 and TRBJ2-1; TRBD2 matches 9 bases. From germline, CDR1 is SGHAT and CDR2 FQNNGV. This CDR3 region has 16 residues. The CDR3 DNA is TGTGCCAGCGGCTTTAGGCGGGGGGGCTCCTACAATGAGCAGTTCTTC. Its protein is CASGFRRGGSYNEQFF.

V gene TRBV6-1 combines with J gene TRBJ2-3; D is perhaps TRBD1 or TRBD2 (5 bases each). The V gene's germline CDR1 is MNHNS and CDR2 SASEGT. This CDR3 comprises 12 residues. V was clipped by 4 bases and J by 14 bases, with 16 bases between them. CDR3 sequence (DNA): TGTGCCAGCAGTGGCCGGGGCCTCCGTAGGTATTTT. Its translation is CASSGRGLRRYF.

This clonotype was counted between two and nine times. The rearrangement links TRBV30 to TRBJ1-3; D gene uncertain. V was shortened by 5 bases and J by 4 bases, with 9 bases between the two germline ends. The germline gives CDR1 GTSNPN, CDR2 SVGIG (reference sequence). There are 12 residues in the CDR3. CDR3 sequence reads: CAWDRRGNTIYF. The CDR3 DNA is TGTGCCTGGGACCGAAGGGGAAACACCATATATTTT.

This clonotype was detected ten times or more. The chain joins TRBV6-1 to TRBJ1-1, with TRBD1 matching over 9 bases. The CDR3 sequence is 15 residues long. V dropped 2 bases and J dropped 2; count of bases not matched to a gene: 3. Looked up from germline, CDR1 is MNHNS and CDR2 is SASEGT. The DNA of the CDR3 is TGTGCCAGCAGTGAAATGACAGGGGGTAACACTGAAGCTTTCTTT. It specifies CASSEMTGGNTEAFF.

The chain is built from TRBV7-9 and TRBJ2-1; 9 bases are a match to TRBD1. This CDR3 contains 15 residues. The junction had 5 bases not matched to a gene; V was cut back by 1 base and J by 7 bases. The germline V gene has CDR1 SEHNR and CDR2 FQNEAQ (reference sequence). Here the CDR3 DNA reads TGTGCCAGCAGCTTAGAACAGGGGGCGTATAATGAGCAGTTCTTC. Its protein is CASSLEQGAYNEQFF.

This clonotype was detected a few times. The chain couples TRBV7-9 to TRBJ2-1; 8 nucleotides agree with TRBD1. Per the germline V gene, CDR1 is SEHNR and CDR2 is FQNEAQ (reference sequence). V gave up 5 bases and J gave up 9 bases; unmatched junction bases: 9. This CDR3 has 14 residues. Here the CDR3 reads CASSPGLDRGEQFF. In DNA form, the CDR3 reads TGTGCCAGCAGCCCGGGCCTTGACAGGGGTGAGCAGTTCTTC.

The chain uses TRBV4-2 and TRBJ2-7; 12 nucleotides align to TRBD1. J gave up 5 bases and V 4 bases, and 6 bases lay outside the gene matches. The germline V gene encodes CDR1 LGHNA and CDR2 YNFKEQ. The CDR3 sequence is 15 residues long. The CDR3 bases are TGTGCCAGCAGCCGTGGGACAGGGGGCGGGGACGAGCAGTACTTC. Amino acid sequence: CASSRGTGGGDEQYF.

A single count supports this clonotype. This chain uses TRBV2 with TRBJ1-2, with 9 bases identical to TRBD1. With 4 bases clipped from V and 4 bases from J, the junction kept 10 bases outside the gene matches. Germline assignment: CDR1 SNHLY and CDR2 FYNNEI. This CDR3 spans 16 amino acids. CDR3 sequence reads: CASSVVRQGGGYGYTF. The CDR3 DNA follows: TGTGCCAGCAGTGTCGTGCGACAGGGGGGAGGCTATGGCTACACCTTC.